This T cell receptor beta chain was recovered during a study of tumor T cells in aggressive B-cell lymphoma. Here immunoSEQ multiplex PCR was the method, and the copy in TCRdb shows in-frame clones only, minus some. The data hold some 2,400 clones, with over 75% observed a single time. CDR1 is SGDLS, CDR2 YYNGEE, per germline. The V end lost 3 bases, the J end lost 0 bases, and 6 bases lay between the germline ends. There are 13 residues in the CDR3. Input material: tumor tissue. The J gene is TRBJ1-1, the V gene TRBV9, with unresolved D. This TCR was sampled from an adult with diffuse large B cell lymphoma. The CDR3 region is CASSADMNTEAFF. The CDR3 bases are TGTGCCAGCAGCGCTGACATGAACACTGAAGCTTTCTTT.